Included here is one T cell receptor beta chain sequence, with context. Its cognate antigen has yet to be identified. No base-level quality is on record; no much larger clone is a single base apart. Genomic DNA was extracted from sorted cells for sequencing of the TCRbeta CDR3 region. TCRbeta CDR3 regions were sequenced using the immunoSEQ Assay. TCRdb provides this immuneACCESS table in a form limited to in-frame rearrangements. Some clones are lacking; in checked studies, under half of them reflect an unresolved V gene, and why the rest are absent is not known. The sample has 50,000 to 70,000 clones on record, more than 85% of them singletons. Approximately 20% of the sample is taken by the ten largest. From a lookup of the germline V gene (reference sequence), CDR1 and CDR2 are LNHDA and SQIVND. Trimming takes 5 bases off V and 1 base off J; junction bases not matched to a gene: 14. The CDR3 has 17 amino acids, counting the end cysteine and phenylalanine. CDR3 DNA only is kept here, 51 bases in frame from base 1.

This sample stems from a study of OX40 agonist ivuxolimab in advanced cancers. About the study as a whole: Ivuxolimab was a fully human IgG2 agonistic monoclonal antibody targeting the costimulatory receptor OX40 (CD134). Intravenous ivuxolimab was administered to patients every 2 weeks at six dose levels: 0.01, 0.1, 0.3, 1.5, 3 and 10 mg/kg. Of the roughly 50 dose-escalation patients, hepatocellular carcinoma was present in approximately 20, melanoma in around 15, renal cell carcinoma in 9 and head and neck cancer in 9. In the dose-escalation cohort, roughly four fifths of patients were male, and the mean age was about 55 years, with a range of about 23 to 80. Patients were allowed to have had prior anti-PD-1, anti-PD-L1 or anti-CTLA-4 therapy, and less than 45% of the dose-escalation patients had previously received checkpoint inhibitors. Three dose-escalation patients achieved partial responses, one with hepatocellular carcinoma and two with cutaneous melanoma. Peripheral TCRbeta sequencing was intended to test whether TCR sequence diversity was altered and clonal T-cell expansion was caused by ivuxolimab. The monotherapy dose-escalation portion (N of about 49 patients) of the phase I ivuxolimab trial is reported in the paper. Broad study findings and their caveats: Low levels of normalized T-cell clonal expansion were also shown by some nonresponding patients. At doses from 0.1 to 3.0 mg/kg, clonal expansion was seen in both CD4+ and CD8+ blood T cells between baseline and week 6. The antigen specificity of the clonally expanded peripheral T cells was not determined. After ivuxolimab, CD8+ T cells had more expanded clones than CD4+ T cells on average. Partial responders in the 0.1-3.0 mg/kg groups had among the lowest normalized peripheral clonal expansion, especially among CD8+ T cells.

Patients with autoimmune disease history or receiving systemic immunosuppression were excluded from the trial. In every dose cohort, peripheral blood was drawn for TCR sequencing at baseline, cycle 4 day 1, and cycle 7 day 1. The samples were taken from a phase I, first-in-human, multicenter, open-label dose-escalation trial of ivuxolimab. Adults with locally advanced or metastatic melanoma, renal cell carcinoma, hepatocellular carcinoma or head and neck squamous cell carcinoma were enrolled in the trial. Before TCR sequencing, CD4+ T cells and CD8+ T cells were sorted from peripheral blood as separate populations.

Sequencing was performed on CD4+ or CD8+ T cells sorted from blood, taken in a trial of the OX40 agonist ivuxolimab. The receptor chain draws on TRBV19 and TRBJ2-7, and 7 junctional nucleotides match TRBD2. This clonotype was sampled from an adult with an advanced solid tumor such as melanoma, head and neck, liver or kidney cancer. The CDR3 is CASSSGTTQLLSYEQYF. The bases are TGTGCCAGTAGTTCCGGGACTACCCAACTTCTATCCTACGAGCAGTACTTC.